The clone carrying this T cell receptor beta chain occurred once. The antigen remains unidentified. The data belong to a study of T cell responses to AZD1222 COVID-19 vaccine. Study outcomes and limitations: The donors showed a predominance of white British ancestry and of females, with possible underestimation of clonal diversity.

TCRdb's copy holds only in-frame clones and misses some; the assay was immunoSEQ multiplex PCR. The table lists about 110,000 clones, roughly 88% of them singletons. The receptor's source is an adult who received the AZD1222 COVID-19 vaccine. The material was peripheral blood, obtained 28 days after the second AZD1222 dose.

The CDR3 protein is CASSPGTLANQPQHF. For the CDR3, the DNA is TGTGCCAGCAGCCCGGGGACGTTGGCGAATCAGCCCCAGCATTTT. The chain joins TRBV27 to TRBJ1-5; the D gene is possibly TRBD1 (5 bases). Looked up from germline, CDR1 is MNHEY and CDR2 is SMNVEV (reference sequence). CDR3 length: 15 amino acids. The V gene lost 6 bases and the J gene lost 4 bases, with 16 bases spanning the gap.